This T cell receptor beta chain derives from a study of Tregs in tolerant kidney transplant recipients. Findings and limits, study-wide: Biological reproducibility was not directly addressed, but technical replication error appeared minimal. Some patients' samples used different primers over time, so nucleotide sequences weren't comparable.

Clones were read by immunoSEQ multiplex PCR, and TCRdb kept only the in-frame ones, dropping some. This table lists some 30,000 clones. A note on this clone: What it recognizes is unknown. Read data end 3 residues before the CDR3 end; the end is taken from the germline J gene.

CDR1 and CDR2 (germline): SNHLY, FYNNEI. The CDR3 contains 13 residues. V was clipped by 5 bases and J by 2 bases, with 9 bases between them. The nonmyeloablative bone marrow transplants came from related graft donors, with transient mixed chimerism. Unstimulated Tregs (CD4+CD25+CD127-) and CD4+CD25- non-Tregs were sorted from PBMCs. Sequenced material: CD4+ T cells from blood (PBMCs), taken 24 months after the transplant. This chain connects TRBV2 to TRBJ2-5, with D possibly matching TRBD1 (6 bases). The sequence derives from a human patient who received a combined kidney and bone marrow transplant. Some T cells may possibly be graft donor cells. CDR3 DNA (partial): TGTGCCAGCAGTTGGACAGTACAAGAGACC. This gives the protein CASSWTVQET. The whole CDR3 sequence reads CASSWTVQETQYF.